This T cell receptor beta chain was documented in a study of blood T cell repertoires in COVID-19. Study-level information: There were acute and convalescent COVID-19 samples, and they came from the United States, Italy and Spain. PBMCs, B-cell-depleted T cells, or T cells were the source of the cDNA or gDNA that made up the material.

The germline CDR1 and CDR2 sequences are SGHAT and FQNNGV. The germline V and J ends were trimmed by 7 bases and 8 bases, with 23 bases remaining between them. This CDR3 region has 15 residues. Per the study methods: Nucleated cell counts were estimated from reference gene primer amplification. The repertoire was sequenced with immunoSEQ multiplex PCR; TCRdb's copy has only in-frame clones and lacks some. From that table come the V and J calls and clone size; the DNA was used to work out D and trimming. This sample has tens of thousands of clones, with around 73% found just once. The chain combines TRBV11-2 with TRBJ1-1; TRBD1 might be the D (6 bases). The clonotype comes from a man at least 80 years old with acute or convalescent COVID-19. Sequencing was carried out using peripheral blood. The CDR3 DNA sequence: TGTGCCAGCACCCGGGCCAGGGGACGATGGTTAGAAGCTTTCTTT. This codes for CASTRARGRWLEAFF.